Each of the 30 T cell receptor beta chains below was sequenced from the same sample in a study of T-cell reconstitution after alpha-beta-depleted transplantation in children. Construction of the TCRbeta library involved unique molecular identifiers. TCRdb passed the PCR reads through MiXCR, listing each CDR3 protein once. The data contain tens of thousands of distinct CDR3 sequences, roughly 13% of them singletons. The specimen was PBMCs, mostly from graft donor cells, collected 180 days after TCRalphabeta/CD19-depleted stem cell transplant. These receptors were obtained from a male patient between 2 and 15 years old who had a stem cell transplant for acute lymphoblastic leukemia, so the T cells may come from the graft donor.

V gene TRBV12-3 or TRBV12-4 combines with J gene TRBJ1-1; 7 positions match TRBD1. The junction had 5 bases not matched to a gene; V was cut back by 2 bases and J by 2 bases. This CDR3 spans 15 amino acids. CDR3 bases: TGTGCCAGCAGTTTAAAAACAGGGGCTAACACTGAAGCTTTCTTT. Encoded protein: CASSLKTGANTEAFF.

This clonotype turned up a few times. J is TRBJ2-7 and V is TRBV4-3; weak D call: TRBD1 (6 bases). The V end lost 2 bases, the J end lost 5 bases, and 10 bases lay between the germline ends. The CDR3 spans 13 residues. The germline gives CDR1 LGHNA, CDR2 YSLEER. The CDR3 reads CASSQRQEDEQYF. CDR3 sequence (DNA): TGCGCCAGCAGCCAAAGACAGGAGGACGAGCAGTACTTC.

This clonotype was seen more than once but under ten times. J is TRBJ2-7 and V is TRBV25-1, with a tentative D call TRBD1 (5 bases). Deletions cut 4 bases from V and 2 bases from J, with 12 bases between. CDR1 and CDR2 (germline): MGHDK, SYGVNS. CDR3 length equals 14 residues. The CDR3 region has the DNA TGTGCCAGCAGTGGTCAGGGTCTTACCTACGAGCAGTACTTC. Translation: CASSGQGLTYEQYF.

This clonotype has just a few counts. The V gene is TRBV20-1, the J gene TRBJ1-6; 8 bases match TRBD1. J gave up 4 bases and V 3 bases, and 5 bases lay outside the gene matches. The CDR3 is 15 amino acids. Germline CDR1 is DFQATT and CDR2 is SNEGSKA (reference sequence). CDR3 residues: CSASYRGGYNSPLHF. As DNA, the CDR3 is TGCAGTGCTAGTTACAGGGGGGGTTATAATTCACCCCTCCACTTT.

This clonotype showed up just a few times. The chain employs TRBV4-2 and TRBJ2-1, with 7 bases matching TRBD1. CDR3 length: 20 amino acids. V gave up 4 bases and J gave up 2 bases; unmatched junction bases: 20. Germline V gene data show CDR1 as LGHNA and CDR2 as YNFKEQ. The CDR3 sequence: CASSLHRQGLYRDPYNEQFF. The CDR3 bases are TGTGCCAGCAGCCTCCACCGACAGGGCCTATACCGTGACCCCTACAATGAGCAGTTCTTC.

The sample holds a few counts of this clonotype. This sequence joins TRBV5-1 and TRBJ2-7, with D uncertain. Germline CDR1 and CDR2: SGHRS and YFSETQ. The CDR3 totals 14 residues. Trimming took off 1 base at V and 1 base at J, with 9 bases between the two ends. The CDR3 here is CASSLRLGSYEQYF. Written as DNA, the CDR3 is TGCGCCAGCAGCTTGAGGCTCGGGTCCTACGAGCAGTACTTC.

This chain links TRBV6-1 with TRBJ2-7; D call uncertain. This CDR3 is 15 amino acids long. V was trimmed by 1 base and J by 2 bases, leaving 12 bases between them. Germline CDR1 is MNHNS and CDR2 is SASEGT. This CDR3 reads CASSEDPRTPYEQYF. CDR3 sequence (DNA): TGTGCCAGCAGTGAAGATCCTAGAACCCCCTACGAGCAGTACTTC.

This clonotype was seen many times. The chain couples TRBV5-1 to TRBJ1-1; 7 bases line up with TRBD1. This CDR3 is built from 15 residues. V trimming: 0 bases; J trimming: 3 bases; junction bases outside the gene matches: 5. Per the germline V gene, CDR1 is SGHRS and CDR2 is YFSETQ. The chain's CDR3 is CASSLEGASHTEAFF. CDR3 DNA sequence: TGCGCCAGCAGCTTGGAGGGGGCGTCGCACACTGAAGCTTTCTTT.

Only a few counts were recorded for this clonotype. The CDR3, as DNA: TGCAGTGCTAGGCCCCCTGATGTTTACTATGGCTACACCTTC. It encodes CSARPPDVYYGYTF. V and J are TRBV20-1 and TRBJ1-2; D uncertain. This CDR3 region has 14 residues. V shed 3 bases and J shed 3 bases, with 14 bases lying between them. The germline V gene has CDR1 DFQATT and CDR2 SNEGSKA (reference sequence).

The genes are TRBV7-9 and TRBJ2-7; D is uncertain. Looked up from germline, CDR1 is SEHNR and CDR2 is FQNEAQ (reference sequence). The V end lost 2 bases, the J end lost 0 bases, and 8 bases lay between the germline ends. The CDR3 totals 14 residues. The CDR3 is CASSLWEHSYEQYF. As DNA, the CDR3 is TGTGCCAGCAGCTTATGGGAACACTCCTACGAGCAGTACTTC.

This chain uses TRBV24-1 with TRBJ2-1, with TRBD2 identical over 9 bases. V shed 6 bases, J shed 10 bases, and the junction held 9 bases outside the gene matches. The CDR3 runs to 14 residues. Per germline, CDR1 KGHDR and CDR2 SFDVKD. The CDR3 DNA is TGTGCCACCAGTTACGGCGGGAGGGTAAACGAGCAGTTCTTC. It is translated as CATSYGGRVNEQFF.

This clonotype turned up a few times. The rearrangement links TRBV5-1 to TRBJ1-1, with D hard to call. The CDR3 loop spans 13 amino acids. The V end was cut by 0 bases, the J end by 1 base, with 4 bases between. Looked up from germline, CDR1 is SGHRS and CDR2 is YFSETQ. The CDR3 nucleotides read TGCGCCAGCAGCTTGGGCTCGAACACTGAAGCTTTCTTT. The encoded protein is CASSLGSNTEAFF.

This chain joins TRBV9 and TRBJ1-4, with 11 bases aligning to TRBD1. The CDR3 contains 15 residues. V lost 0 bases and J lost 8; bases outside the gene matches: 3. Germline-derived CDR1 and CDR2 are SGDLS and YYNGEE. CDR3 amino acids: CASSVADRGREKLFF. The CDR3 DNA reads TGTGCCAGCAGCGTAGCGGACAGGGGGCGGGAAAAACTGTTTTTT. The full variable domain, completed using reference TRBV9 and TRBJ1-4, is DSGVTQTPKHLITATGQRVTLRCSPRSGDLSVYWYQQSLDQGLQFLIQYYNGEERAKGNILERFSAQQFPDLHSELNLSSLELGDSALYFCASSVADRGREKLFFGSGTQLSVL.

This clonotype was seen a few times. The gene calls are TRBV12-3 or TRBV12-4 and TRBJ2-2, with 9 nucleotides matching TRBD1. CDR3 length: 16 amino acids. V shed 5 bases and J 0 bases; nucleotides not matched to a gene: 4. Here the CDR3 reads CASSNRQGANTGELFF. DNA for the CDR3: TGTGCCAGCAGTAACCGACAGGGGGCGAACACCGGGGAGCTGTTTTTT.

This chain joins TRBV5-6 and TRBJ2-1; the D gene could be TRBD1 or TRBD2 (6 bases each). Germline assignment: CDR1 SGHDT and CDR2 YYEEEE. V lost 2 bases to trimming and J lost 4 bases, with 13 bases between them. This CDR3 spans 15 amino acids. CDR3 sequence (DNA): TGTGCCAGCAGCTTCCGGGGGCGCCCGTACAATGAGCAGTTCTTC. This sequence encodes CASSFRGRPYNEQFF.

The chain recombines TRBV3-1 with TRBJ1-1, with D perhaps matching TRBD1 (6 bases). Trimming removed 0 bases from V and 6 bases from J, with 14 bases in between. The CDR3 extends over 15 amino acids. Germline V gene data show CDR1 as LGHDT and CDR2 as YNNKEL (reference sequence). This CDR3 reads CASSQEDRCRAEAFF. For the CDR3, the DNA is TGTGCCAGCAGCCAAGAGGACAGATGTAGGGCTGAAGCTTTCTTT.

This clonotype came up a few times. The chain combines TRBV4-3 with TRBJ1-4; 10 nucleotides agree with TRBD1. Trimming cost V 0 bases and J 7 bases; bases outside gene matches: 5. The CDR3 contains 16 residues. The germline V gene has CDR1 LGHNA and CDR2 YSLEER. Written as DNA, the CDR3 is TGCGCCAGCAGCCAAGATCGGTGGACAGGGGGTGAAAAACTGTTTTTT. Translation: CASSQDRWTGGEKLFF.

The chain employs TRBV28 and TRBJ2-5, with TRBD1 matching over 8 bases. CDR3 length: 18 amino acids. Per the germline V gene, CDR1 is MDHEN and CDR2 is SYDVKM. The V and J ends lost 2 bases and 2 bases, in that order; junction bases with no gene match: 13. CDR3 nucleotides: TGTGCCAGCAGTTTACCATACCGGGACAGGACCGAACAAGAGACCCAGTACTTC. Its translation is CASSLPYRDRTEQETQYF.

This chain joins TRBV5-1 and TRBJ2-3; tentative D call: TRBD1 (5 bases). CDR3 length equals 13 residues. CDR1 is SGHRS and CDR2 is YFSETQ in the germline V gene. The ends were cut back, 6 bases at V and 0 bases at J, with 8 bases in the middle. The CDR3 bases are TGCGCCAGCAAAAAGGGGAGCACAGATACGCAGTATTTT. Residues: CASKKGSTDTQYF.

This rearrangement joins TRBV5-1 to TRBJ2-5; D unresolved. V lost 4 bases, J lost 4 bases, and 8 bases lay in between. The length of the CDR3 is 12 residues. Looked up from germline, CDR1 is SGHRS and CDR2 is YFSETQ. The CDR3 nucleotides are TGCGCCAGCAGCAACCTTGGAGAGACCCAGTACTTC. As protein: CASSNLGETQYF.

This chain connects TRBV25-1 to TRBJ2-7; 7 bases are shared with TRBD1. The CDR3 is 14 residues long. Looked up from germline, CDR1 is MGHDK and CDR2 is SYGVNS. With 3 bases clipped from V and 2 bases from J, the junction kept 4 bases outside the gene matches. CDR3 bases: TGTGCCAGCAGTGACCCCGGGACAGCCTACGAGCAGTACTTC. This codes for CASSDPGTAYEQYF.

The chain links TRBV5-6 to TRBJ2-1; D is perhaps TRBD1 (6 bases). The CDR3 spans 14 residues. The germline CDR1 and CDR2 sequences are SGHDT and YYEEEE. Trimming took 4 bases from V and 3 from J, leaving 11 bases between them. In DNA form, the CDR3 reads TGTGCCAGCAGCGAACAGGGTAACTACAATGAGCAGTTCTTC. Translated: CASSEQGNYNEQFF.

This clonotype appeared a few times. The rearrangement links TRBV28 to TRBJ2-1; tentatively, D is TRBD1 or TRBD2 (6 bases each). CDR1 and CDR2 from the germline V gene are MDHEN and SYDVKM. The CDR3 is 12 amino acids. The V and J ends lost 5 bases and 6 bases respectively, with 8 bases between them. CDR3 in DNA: TGTGCCAGCAGTCCGGGGGCCAATGAGCAGTTCTTC. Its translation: CASSPGANEQFF.

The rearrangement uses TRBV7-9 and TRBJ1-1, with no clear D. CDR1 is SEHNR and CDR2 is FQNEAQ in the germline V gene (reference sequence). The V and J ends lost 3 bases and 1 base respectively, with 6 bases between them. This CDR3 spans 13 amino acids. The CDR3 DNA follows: TGTGCCAGCAGCTTTCGGGAGAACACTGAAGCTTTCTTT. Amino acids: CASSFRENTEAFF.

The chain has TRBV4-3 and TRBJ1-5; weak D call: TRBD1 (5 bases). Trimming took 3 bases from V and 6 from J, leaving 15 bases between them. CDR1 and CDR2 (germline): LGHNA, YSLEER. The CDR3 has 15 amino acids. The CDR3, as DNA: TGCGCCAGCAGCCAGGGTTGGGAGCAGGGTCAGCCCCAGCATTTT. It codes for CASSQGWEQGQPQHF.

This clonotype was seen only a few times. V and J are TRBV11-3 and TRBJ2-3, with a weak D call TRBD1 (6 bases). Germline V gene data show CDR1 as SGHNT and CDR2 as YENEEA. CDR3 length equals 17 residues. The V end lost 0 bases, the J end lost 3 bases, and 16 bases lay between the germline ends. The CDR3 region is CASSLDARGGITDTQYF. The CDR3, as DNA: TGTGCCAGCAGCTTAGATGCCAGGGGCGGAATTACAGATACGCAGTATTTT.

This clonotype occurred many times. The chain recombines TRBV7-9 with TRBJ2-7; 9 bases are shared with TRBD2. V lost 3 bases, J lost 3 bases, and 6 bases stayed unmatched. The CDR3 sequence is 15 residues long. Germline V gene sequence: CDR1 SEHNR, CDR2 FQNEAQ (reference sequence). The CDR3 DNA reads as TGTGCCAGCAGCTTCGCGGGACTAGCCCTCTACGAGCAGTACTTC. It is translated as CASSFAGLALYEQYF.

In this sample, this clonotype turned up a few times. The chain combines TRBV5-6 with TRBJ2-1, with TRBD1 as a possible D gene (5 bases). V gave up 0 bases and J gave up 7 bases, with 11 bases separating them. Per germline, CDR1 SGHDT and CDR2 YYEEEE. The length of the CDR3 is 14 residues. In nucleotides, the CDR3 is TGTGCCAGCAGCTTGGAGTACAAGGGGAATGAGCAGTTCTTC. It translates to CASSLEYKGNEQFF.

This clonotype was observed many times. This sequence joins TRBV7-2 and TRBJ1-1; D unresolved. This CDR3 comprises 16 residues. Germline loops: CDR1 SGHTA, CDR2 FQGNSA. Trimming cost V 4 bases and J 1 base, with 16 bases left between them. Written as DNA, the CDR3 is TGTGCCAGCAGCTGGAGGACGGTATACCAGAACACTGAAGCTTTCTTT. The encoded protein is CASSWRTVYQNTEAFF. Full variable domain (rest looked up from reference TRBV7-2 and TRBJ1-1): GAGVSQSPSNKVTEKGKDVELRCDPISGHTALYWYRQSLGQGLEFLIYFQGNSAPDKSGLPSDRFSAERTGGSVSTLTIQRTQQEDSAVYLCASSWRTVYQNTEAFFGQGTRLTVV.

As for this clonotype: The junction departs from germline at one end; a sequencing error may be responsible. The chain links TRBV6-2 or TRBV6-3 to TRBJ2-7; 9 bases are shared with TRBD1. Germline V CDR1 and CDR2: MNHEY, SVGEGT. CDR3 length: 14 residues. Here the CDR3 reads CASNIDRGAYEQSF. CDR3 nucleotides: TGTGCCAGCAACATCGACAGGGGGGCCTACGAGCAGTCCTTC.